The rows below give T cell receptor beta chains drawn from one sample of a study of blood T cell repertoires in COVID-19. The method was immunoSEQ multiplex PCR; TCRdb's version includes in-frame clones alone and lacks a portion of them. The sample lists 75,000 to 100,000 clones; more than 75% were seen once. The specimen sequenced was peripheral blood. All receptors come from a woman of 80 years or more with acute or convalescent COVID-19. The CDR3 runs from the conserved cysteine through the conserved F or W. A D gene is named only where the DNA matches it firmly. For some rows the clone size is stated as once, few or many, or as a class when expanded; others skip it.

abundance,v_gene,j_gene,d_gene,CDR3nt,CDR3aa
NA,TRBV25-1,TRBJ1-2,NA,TGTGCCAGCAGTCCGACAGCTTCTGATGGCTACACCTTC,CASSPTASDGYTF
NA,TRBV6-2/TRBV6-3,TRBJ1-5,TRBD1,TGTGCCAGCAGTTTTCTCGGACAGGGGAGCAGTCAGCCCCAGCATTTT,CASSFLGQGSSQPQHF
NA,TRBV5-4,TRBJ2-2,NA,TGTGCCAGCAGTTTACGGGAACAACGCAACACCGGGGAGCTGTTTTTT,CASSLREQRNTGELFF
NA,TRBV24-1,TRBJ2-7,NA,TGTGCCACCAGTGATTTTTTTAGCCAGGGTATCTACGAGCAGTACTTC,CATSDFFSQGIYEQYF
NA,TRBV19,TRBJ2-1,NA,TGTGCCAGTAGTATAGACCTTAGCGGTTCCTACAATGAGCAGTTCTTC,CASSIDLSGSYNEQFF
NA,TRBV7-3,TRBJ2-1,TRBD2,TGTGCCAGCAGCTCCCTTAGCGGGGGGGCTTACAATGAGCAGTTCTTC,CASSSLSGGAYNEQFF
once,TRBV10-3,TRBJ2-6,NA,TGTGCCATCTTGGAGACGGCGCTCGGGGGGGCCAACGTCCTGACTTTC,CAILETALGGANVLTF
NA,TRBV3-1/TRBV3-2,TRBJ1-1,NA,TGTGCCAGCAGCCAAGGACGAGGGAGCGCCACTGAAGCTTTCTTT,CASSQGRGSATEAFF
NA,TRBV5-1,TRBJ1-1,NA,TGCGCCAGCAGCTTGCAGCCGGGGGGAGAAGCTTTCTTT,CASSLQPGGEAFF
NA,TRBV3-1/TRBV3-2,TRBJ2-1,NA,TGTGCCAGCAGCCAAATGGCGCCGGGGGACAGCCCATACAATGAGCAGTTCTTC,CASSQMAPGDSPYNEQFF
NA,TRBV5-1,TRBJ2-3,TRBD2,TGCGCCAGCAGCTTGGTAGCGGGGGGGCCAGATACGCAGTATTTT,CASSLVAGGPDTQYF
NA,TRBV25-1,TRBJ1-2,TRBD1,TGTGCCAGCAGCGCTTCAGACGGGACAGACTATGGCTACACCTTC,CASSASDGTDYGYTF
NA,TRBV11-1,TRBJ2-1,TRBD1,TGTGCCAGCAGCTCCCGGGACAGGGGGCTAGGTGAGCAGTTCTTC,CASSSRDRGLGEQFF
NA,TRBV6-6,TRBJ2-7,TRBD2,TGTGCCAGCAGGACTACTAGCGGGGGGGCCTTAAACGAGCAGTACTTC,CASRTTSGGALNEQYF
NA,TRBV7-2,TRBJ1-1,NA,TGTGCCAGCAGCTTGCGACAGAACACTGAAGCTTTCTTT,CASSLRQNTEAFF
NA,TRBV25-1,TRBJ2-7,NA,TGTGCCAGCAGTGAAGGGCGAGGGGAGCAGTACTTC,CASSEGRGEQYF
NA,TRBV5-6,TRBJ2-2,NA,TGTGCCAGCAGCTTGTGGGCAGTCAGGACCGGGGAGCTGTTTTTT,CASSLWAVRTGELFF
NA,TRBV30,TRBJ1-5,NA,TGTGCCTGGAGTCCGCGTATAGTAAGCAATCAGCCCCAGCATTTT,CAWSPRIVSNQPQHF
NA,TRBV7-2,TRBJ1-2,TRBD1,TGTGCCAGCAGCCCGGGACAGGGTAACTATGGCTACACCTTC,CASSPGQGNYGYTF
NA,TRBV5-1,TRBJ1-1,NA,TGCGCCAGCAGCCCAAATACAAAGGGACTAGCTTTCTTT,CASSPNTKGLAFF
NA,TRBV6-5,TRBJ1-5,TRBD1,TGTGCCAGCAGGGGGACAGCTTTCCATCAGCCCCAGCATTTT,CASRGTAFHQPQHF
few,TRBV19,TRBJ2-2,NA,TGTGCCAGTAGTATCGTGTTAAACACCGGGGAGCTGTTTTTT,CASSIVLNTGELFF
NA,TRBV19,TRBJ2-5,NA,TGTGCCACTACCTCGCAGGGCGAGACCCAGTACTTC,CATTSQGETQYF
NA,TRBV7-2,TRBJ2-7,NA,TGTGCCAGCAGCCCCCAGATCTCCTACGAGCAGTACTTC,CASSPQISYEQYF
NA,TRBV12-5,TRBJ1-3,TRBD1,TGTGCTAGTGGTCGGACAGGGGGGTCTGGAAACACCATATATTTT,CASGRTGGSGNTIYF
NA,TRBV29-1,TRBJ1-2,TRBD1,TGCAGCGCACGTGGAGACAGGGGGACCTATGGCTACACCTTC,CSARGDRGTYGYTF
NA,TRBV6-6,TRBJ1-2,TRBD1,TGTGCCAGCAGTTACGCGCTCACAGGGGGCGGCGGCTACACCTTC,CASSYALTGGGGYTF
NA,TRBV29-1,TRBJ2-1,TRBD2,TGCAGCGTTGAAGAACCGGGACTAACGAACAATGAGCAGTTCTTC,CSVEEPGLTNNEQFF
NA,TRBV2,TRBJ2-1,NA,TGTGCCAGCACCGTGGGGCCTCAGCAGTTCTTC,CASTVGPQQFF
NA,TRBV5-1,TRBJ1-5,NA,TGCGCCAGCAGCTTGAGTGCGGGGGCTAATCAGCCCCAGCATTTT,CASSLSAGANQPQHF
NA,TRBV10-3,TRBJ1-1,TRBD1,TGTGCCATCAAAACCGGGACAGAGAACACTGAAGCTTTCTTT,CAIKTGTENTEAFF
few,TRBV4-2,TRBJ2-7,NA,TGTGCCAGCAGCCAATCCTCACTAGACTACGAGCAGTACTTC,CASSQSSLDYEQYF
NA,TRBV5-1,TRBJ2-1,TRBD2,TGCGCCAGCAGCTTGAGGGGGGGACTAGCAGCAACCTACAATGAGCAGTTCTTC,CASSLRGGLAATYNEQFF
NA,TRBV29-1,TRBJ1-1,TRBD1,TGCAGCGCCCGGGACAGGAGTAACACTGAAGCTTTCTTT,CSARDRSNTEAFF
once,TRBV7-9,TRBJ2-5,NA,TGTGCCAGCAGCTTCGCGGGCGTCCAAGAGACCCAGTACTTC,CASSFAGVQETQYF